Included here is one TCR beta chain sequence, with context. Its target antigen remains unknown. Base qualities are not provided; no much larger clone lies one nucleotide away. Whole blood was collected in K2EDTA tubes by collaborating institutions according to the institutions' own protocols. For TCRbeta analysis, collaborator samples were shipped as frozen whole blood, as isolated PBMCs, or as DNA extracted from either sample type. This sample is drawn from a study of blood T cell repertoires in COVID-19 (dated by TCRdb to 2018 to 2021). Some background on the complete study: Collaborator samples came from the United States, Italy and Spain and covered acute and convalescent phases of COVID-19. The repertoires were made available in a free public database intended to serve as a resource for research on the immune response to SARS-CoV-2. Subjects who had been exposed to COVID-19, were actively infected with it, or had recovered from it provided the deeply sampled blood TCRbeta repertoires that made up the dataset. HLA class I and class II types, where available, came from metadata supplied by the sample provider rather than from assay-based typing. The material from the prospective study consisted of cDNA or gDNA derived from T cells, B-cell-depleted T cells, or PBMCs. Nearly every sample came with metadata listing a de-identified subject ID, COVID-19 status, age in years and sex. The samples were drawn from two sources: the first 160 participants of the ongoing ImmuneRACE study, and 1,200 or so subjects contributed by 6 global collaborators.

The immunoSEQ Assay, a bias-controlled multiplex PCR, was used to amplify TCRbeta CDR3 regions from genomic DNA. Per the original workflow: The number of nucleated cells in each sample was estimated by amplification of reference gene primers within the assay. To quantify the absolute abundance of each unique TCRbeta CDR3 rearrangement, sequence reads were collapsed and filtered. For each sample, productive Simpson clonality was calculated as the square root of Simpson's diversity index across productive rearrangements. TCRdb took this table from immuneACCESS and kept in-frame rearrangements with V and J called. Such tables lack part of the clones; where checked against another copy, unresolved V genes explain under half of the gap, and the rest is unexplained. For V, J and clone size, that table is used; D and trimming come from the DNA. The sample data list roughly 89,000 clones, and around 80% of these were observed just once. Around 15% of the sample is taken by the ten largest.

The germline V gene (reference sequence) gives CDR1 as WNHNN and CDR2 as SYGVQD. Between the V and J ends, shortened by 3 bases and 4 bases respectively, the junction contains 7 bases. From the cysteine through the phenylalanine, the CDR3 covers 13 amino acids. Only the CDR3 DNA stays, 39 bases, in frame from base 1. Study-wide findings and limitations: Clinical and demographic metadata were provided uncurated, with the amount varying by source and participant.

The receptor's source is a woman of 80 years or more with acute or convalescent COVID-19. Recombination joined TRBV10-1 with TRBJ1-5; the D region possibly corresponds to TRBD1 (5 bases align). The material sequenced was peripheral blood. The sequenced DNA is TGCGCCAGCAGTGATAACAGGAATCAGCCCCAGCATTTT. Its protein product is CASSDNRNQPQHF.